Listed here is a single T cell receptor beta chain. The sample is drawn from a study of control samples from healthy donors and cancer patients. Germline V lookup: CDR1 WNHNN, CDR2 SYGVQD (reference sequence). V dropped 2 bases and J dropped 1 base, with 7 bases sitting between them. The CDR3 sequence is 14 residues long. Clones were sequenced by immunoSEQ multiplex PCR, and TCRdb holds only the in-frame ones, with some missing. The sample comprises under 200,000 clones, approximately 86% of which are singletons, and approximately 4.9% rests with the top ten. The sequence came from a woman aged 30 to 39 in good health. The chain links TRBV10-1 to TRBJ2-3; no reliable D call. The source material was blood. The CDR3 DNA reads TGCGCCAGCAGTGAGAGCCATGGCACAGATACGCAGTATTTT. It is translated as CASSESHGTDTQYF.